The clone carrying this T cell receptor (beta chain) was seen more than once but under ten times. The antigen is not known. The V gene's germline CDR1 is MNHNY and CDR2 SVGAGI (reference sequence). The CDR3 runs to 14 residues. Trimming pared 7 bases from V and 2 bases from J, leaving 12 bases between. Measured with immunoSEQ multiplex PCR; TCRdb has only the in-frame clones, and not every one. This table has 9,400 or so clones, more than 80% appearing once. This entry comes from a study of regulatory and conventional T cells in RAG deficiency. Overall study findings and caveats: Omenn syndrome and CID/AS patients had 95 to 100-fold fewer unique Treg TCR beta sequences, versus approximately 9.8-fold elsewhere. In Omenn syndrome, Treg and Tconv repertoires overlapped >80%.

Genomic DNA came from blood regulatory T cells gated CD4+ CD25-high CD127-low. This same sample was also taken into another study, of regulatory T cells. This second study notes: The primer mix had 52 TRBV and 13 TRBJ primers. Regulatory T cells showed the strongest V-J pair restriction and V/J gene skewing among patient repertoires.

The origin of this receptor is a human donor in good health. This chain links TRBV6-6 with TRBJ1-3; no definite D call. The sample consisted of Tregs sorted from blood. CDR3 in amino acids: CASIFSLPGNTIYF. In DNA form, the CDR3 reads TGTGCCAGCATCTTCTCTCTTCCTGGAAACACCATATATTTT.